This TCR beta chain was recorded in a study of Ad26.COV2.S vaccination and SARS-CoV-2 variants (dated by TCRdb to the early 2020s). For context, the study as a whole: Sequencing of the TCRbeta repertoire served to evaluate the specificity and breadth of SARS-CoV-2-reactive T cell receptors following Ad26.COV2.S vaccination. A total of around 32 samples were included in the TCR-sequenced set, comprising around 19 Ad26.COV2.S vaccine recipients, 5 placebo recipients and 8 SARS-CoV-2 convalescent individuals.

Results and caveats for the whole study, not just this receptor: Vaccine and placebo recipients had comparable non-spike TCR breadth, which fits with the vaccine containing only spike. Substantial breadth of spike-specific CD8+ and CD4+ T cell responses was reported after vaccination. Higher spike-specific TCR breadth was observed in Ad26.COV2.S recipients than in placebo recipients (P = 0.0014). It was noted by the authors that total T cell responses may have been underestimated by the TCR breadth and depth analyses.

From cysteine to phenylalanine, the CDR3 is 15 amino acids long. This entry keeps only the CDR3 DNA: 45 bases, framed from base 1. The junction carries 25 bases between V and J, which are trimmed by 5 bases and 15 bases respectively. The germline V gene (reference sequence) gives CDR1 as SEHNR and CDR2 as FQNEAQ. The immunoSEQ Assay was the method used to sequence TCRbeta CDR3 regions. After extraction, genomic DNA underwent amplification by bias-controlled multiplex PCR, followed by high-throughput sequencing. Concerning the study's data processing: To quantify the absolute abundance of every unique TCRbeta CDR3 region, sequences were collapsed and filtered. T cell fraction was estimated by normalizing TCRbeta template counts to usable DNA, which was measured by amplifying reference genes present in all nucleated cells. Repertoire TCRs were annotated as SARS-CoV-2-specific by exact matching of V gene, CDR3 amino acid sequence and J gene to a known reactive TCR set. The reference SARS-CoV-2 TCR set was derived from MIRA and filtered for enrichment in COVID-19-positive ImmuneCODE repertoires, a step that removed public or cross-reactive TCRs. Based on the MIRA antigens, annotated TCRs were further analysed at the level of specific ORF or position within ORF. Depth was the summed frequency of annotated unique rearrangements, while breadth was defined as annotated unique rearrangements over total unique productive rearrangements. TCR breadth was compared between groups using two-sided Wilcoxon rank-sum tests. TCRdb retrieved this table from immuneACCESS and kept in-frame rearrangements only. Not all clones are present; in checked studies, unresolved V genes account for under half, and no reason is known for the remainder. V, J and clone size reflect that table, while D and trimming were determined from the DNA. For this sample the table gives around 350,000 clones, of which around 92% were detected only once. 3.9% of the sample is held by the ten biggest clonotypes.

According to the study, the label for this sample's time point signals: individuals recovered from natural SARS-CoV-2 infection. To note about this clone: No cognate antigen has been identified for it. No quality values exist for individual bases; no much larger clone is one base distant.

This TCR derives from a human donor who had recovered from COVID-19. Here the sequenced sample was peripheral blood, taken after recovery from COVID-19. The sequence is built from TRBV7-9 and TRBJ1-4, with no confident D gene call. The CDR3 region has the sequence CASSRPRQKGALVFF. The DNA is TGTGCCAGCAGCCGACCCAGGCAGAAGGGAGCCCTGGTGTTTTTT.